Shown below are 14 T cell receptor beta chains from a single sample sequenced in a study of cytomegalovirus exposure and HLA in healthy donors. A multiplex PCR was run with 60 Vbeta primers and 13 Jbeta primers. This table comes from immunoSEQ multiplex PCR, and its TCRdb copy is limited to in-frame clones, with some not included. The sample carries 180,000 or so clones, roughly 78% recorded once. Sequencing used PBMCs. The receptors stem from a woman in her twenties or thirties in good health and CMV-seronegative.

V is TRBV7-9 and J is TRBJ1-3; no clear D. The CDR3 is 13 amino acids. Germline CDR1 and CDR2: SEHNR and FQNEAQ (reference sequence). The V end was cut by 2 bases, the J end by 1 base, with 3 bases between. In nucleotides, the CDR3 is TGTGCCAGCAGCTTATATTCTGGAAACACCATATATTTT. Translating gives CASSLYSGNTIYF. The full variable domain, rest sourced from reference TRBV7-9 and TRBJ1-3, is DTGVSQNPRHKITKRGQNVTFRCDPISEHNRLYWYRQTLGQGPEFLTYFQNEAQLEKSRLLSDRFSAERPKGSFSTLEIQRTEQGDSAMYLCASSLYSGNTIYFGEGSWLTVV.

The chain carries TRBV9 and TRBJ2-1; TRBD2 is a possible D gene (5 bases). Looked up from germline, CDR1 is SGDLS and CDR2 is YYNGEE. The CDR3 is made up of 17 amino acids. V was shortened by 2 bases and J by 6 bases, with 21 bases between the two germline ends. The CDR3: CASSVRPGIRDGNEQFF. The CDR3 nucleotides read TGTGCCAGCAGCGTCCGGCCCGGGATCAGAGATGGCAATGAGCAGTTCTTC.

The rearrangement uses TRBV5-6 and TRBJ2-5; possible D gene TRBD2, 6 bases. Trimming stripped 3 bases from V and 5 bases from J, with 14 bases between. Germline V lookup: CDR1 SGHDT, CDR2 YYEEEE. The CDR3 runs to 14 residues. CDR3 protein: CASSSPRGGETQYF. CDR3 coding DNA: TGTGCCAGCAGCTCCCCACGAGGAGGGGAGACCCAGTACTTC.

The CDR3 sequence: CASSEGLADYEQYF. The CDR3 coding sequence is TGCGCCAGCAGTGAGGGACTAGCTGACTACGAGCAGTACTTC. This chain links TRBV10-2 with TRBJ2-7; TRBD2 matches at 8 bases. The CDR3 contains 14 residues. The J segment lost 3 bases and the V segment lost 2 bases, leaving 3 bases of the junction unmatched. Germline V CDR1 and CDR2: WSHSY, SAAADI.

The V call is TRBV27, the J call TRBJ2-7, with TRBD1 matching over 8 bases. V shed 4 bases, J shed 3 bases, and the junction held 8 bases outside the gene matches. Germline assignment: CDR1 MNHEY and CDR2 SMNVEV (reference sequence). This CDR3 contains 15 residues. The CDR3 sequence is CASSSRTGRNYEQYF. In DNA, the CDR3 is TGTGCCAGCAGTTCTCGGACAGGGAGAAACTACGAGCAGTACTTC.

This chain connects TRBV25-1 to TRBJ2-7, with 9 positions matching TRBD1. The CDR3 runs to 14 residues. Germline-derived CDR1 and CDR2 are MGHDK and SYGVNS. The V gene end was trimmed by 2 bases and the J gene end by 7 bases; junction bases not matched to a gene: 6. The CDR3 reads CASSEDRGRWEQYF. CDR3 in DNA: TGTGCCAGCAGTGAAGACAGGGGGAGGTGGGAGCAGTACTTC.

The chain carries TRBV30 and TRBJ2-7; 14 bases match TRBD2. The germline CDR1 and CDR2 sequences are GTSNPN and SVGIG (reference sequence). The junction had 3 bases not matched to a gene; V was cut back by 3 bases and J by 5 bases. This CDR3 region has 14 residues. The CDR3 DNA sequence: TGTGCCTGGAGACCGGGACTAGCGGGGGACGAGCAGTACTTC. As protein: CAWRPGLAGDEQYF.

The J gene is TRBJ1-2, the V gene TRBV19; D uncertain. The CDR3 spans 12 residues. CDR1 LNHDA and CDR2 SQIVND come from the germline V gene (reference sequence). Trimming stripped 10 bases from V and 2 bases from J, with 11 bases between. CDR3 nucleotides: TGTGCCACCAAGACGGGGAACTATGGCTACACCTTC. Translating it yields CATKTGNYGYTF.

This rearrangement joins TRBV7-9 to TRBJ1-6, with a possible D match to TRBD1 (5 bases). Germline values: CDR1 SEHNR, CDR2 FQNEAQ (reference sequence). Trimming removed 1 base at V and 9 bases at J, with 13 bases between. The CDR3 is 15 amino acids. The CDR3 region is CASSLGVGDRSPLHF. CDR3 nucleotide sequence: TGTGCCAGCAGCTTAGGGGTAGGGGATCGTTCACCCCTCCACTTT.

The chain joins TRBV7-3 to TRBJ2-5; 7 nucleotides match TRBD2. The CDR3 contains 14 residues. Germline lookup yields CDR1 SGHTA and CDR2 FQGTGA. V was pared by 4 bases and J by 2 bases, with 4 bases of the junction left unmatched. CDR3 in amino acids: CASSWGGRQETQYF. CDR3 bases: TGTGCCAGCAGCTGGGGGGGACGTCAAGAGACCCAGTACTTC.

On this clone: Other nucleotide sequences from this sample produce the same CDR3. V gene TRBV9 combines with J gene TRBJ2-2; a weak D match, TRBD1 (6 bases). V lost 3 bases and J lost 4, with 13 bases in between. CDR3 length equals 15 residues. CDR1 and CDR2 (germline): SGDLS, YYNGEE. CDR3 region: CASSGTGSSTGELFF. CDR3 DNA: TGTGCCAGCAGCGGAACAGGGTCGAGCACCGGGGAGCTGTTTTTT.

The J gene is TRBJ2-2, the V gene TRBV5-6; 12 positions match TRBD1. Trimming cost V 0 bases and J 5 bases; bases outside gene matches: 8. Looked up from germline, CDR1 is SGHDT and CDR2 is YYEEEE. The CDR3 covers 18 residues. CDR3 region: CASSLAGTGGAGTGELFF. DNA of the CDR3: TGTGCCAGCAGCTTGGCAGGGACAGGGGGCGCGGGGACCGGGGAGCTGTTTTTT.

The chain uses TRBV29-1 and TRBJ1-1, with D maybe TRBD1 (6 bases). There are 12 residues in the CDR3. V gave up 4 bases and J gave up 8 bases, with 14 bases separating them. Germline values: CDR1 SQVTM, CDR2 ANQGSEA. The CDR3 protein is CSVGRGGVEAFF. The CDR3 DNA sequence: TGCAGCGTTGGGAGAGGGGGGGTGGAAGCTTTCTTT.

The V call is TRBV25-1, the J call TRBJ2-7, with 9 bases matching TRBD1. The V and J ends lost 10 bases and 5 bases, in that order; junction bases with no gene match: 12. Germline CDR1 is MGHDK and CDR2 is SYGVNS. The CDR3 contains 14 residues. The CDR3 DNA follows: TGTGCCATCAATAAGGGACAGGGATATCACGAGCAGTACTTC. Protein sequence: CAINKGQGYHEQYF.